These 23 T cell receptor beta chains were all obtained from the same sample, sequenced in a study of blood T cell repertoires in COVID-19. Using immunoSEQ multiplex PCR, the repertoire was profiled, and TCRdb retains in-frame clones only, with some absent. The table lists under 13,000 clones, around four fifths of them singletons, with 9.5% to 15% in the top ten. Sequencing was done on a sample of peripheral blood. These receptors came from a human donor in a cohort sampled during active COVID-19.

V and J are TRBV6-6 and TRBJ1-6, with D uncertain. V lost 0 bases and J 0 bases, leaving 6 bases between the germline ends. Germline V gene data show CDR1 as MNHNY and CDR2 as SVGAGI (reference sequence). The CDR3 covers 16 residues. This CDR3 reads CASSYSRSSYNSPLHF. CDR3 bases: TGTGCCAGCAGTTACTCGAGGAGCTCCTATAATTCACCCCTCCACTTT.

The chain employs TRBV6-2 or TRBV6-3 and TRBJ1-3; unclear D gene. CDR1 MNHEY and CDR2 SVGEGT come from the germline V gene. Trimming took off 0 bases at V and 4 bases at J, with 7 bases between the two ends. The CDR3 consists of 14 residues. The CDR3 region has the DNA TGTGCCAGCAGTTACTCGACCAGGGGAAACACCATATATTTT. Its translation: CASSYSTRGNTIYF.

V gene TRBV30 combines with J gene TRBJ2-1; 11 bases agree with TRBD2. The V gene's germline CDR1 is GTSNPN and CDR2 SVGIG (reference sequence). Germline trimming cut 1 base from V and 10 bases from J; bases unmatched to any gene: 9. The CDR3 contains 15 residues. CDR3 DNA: TGTGCCTGGAGTGCCCGCGGGCTAGCGGGAGGAGAGCAGTTCTTC. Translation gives CAWSARGLAGGEQFF.

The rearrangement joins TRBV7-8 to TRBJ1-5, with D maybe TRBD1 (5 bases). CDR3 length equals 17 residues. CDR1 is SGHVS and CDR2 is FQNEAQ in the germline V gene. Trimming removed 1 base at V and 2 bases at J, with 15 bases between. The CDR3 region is CASSLVLGGGGNQPQHF. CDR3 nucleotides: TGTGCCAGCAGCTTAGTATTGGGGGGAGGGGGCAATCAGCCCCAGCATTTT.

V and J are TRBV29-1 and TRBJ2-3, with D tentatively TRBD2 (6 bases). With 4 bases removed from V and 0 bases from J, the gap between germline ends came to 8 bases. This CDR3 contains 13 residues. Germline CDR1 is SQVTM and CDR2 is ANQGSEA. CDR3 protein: CSVVRESTDTQYF. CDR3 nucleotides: TGCAGCGTTGTCCGGGAGAGCACAGATACGCAGTATTTT.

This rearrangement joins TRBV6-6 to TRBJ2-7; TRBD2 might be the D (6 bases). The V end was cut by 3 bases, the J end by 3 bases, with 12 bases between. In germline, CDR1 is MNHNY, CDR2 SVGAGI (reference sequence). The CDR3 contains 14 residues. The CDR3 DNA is TGTGCCAGCAGTTATGGTAGCGGCAACTACGAGCAGTACTTC. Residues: CASSYGSGNYEQYF.

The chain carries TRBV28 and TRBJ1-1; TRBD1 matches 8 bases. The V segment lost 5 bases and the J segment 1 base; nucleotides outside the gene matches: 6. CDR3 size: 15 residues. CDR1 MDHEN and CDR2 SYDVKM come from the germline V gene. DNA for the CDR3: TGTGCCAGCAGTCCCCCGCAGGGGGCGAACACTGAAGCTTTCTTT. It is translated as CASSPPQGANTEAFF.

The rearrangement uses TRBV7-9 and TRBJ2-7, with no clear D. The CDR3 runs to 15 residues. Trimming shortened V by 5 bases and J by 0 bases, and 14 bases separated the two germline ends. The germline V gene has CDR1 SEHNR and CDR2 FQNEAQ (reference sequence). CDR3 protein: CASSPLLGPSYEQYF. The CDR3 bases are TGTGCCAGCAGCCCCCTCCTTGGGCCCTCCTACGAGCAGTACTTC.

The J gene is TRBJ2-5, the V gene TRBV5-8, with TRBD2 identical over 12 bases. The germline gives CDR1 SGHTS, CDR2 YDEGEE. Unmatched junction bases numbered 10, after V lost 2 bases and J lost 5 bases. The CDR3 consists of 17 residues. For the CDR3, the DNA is TGTGCCAGCAGCTTAGGGACTAGCGGGTTGTTGGGCGAGACCCAGTACTTC. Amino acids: CASSLGTSGLLGETQYF.

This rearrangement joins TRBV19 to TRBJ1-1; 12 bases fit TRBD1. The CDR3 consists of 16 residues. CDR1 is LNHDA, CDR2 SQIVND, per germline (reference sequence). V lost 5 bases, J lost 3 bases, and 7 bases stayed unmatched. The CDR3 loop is CASSLGQGAVHTEAFF. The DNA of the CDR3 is TGTGCCAGTAGTCTGGGACAGGGGGCGGTTCACACTGAAGCTTTCTTT. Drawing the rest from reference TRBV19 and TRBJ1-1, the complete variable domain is DGGITQSPKYLFRKEGQNVTLSCEQNLNHDAMYWYRQDPGQGLRLIYYSQIVNDFQKGDIAEGYSVSREKKESFPLTVTSAQKNPTAFYLCASSLGQGAVHTEAFFGQGTRLTVV.

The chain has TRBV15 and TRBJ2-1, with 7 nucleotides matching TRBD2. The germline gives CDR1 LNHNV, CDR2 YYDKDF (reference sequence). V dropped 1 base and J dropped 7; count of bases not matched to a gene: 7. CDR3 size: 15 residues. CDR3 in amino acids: CATSRGGGSVNEQFF. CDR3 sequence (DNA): TGTGCCACCAGCAGAGGGGGCGGGAGTGTGAATGAGCAGTTCTTC.

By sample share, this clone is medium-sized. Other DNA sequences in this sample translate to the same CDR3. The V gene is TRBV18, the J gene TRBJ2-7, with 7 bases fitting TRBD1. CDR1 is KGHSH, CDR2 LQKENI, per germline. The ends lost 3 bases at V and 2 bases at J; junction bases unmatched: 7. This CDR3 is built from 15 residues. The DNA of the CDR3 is TGTGCCAGCTCACCGGAGTACAGGGGACCCTACGAGCAGTACTTC. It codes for CASSPEYRGPYEQYF.

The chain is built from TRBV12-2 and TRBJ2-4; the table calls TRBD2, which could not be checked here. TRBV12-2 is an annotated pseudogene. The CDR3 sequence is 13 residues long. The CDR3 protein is CAPRGRGGNIQYF. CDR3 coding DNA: TGTGCACCTAGGGGCAGGGGAGGGAACATTCAGTACTTC.

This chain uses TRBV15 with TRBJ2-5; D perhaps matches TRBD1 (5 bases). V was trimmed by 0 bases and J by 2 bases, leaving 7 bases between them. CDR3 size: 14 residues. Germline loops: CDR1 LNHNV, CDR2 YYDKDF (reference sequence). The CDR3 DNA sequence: TGTGCCACCAGCAGAGATCAGGGACAAGAGACCCAGTACTTC. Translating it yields CATSRDQGQETQYF.

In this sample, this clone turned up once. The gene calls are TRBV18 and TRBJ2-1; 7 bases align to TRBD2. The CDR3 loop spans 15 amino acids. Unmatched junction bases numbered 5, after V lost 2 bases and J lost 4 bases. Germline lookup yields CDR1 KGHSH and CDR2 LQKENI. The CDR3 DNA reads TGTGCCAGCTCACCAGGGGCTAGCGGATACAATGAGCAGTTCTTC. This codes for CASSPGASGYNEQFF. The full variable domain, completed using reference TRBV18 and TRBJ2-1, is NAGVMQNPRHLVRRRGQEARLRCSPMKGHSHVYWYRQLPEEGLKFMVYLQKENIIDESGMPKERFSAEFPKEGPSILRIQQVVRGDSAAYFCASSPGASGYNEQFFGPGTRLTVL.

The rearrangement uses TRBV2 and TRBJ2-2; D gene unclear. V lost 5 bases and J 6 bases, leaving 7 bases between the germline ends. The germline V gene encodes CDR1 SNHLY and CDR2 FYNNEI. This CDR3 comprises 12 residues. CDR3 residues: CASSPLSGELFF. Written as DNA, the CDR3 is TGTGCCAGCAGTCCTCTTTCCGGGGAGCTGTTTTTT. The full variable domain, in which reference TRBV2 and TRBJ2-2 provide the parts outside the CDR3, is EPEVTQTPSHQVTQMGQEVILRCVPISNHLYFYWYRQILGQKVEFLVSFYNNEISEKSEIFDDQFSVERPDGSNFTLKIRSTKLEDSAMYFCASSPLSGELFFGEGSRLTVL.

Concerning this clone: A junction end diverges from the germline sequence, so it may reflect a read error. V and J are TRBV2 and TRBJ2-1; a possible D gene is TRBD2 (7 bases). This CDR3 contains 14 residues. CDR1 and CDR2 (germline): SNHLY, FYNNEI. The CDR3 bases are TGTGCCAGCGGTGATGAGGGGGGGCTTAATGAGCAGTTCTTC. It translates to CASGDEGGLNEQFF.

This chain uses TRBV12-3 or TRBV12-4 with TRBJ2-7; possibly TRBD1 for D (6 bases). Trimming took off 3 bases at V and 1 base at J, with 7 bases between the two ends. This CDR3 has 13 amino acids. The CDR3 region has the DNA TGTGCCAGCAGTTTCGGGACATCCTACGAGCAGTACTTC. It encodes CASSFGTSYEQYF.

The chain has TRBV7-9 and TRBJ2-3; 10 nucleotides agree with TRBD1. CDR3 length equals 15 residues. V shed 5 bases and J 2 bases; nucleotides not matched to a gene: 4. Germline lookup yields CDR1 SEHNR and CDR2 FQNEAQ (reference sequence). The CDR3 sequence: CASSTGTGDTDTQYF. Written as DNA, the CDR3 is TGTGCCAGCAGCACCGGGACAGGGGACACAGATACGCAGTATTTT.

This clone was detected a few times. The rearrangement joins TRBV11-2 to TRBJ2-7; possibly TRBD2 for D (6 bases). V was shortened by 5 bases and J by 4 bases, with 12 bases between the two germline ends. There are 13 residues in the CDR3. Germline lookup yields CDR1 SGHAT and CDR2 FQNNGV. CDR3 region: CASSTRREYEQYF. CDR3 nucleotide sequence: TGTGCCAGCAGCACCAGGAGGGAGTACGAGCAGTACTTC.

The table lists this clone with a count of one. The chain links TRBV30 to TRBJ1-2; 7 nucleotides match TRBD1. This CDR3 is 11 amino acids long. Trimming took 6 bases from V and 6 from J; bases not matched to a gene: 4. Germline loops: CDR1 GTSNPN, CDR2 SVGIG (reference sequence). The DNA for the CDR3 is TGTGCCTGCCACAGGGGAGATGGCTACACCTTC. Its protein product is CACHRGDGYTF.

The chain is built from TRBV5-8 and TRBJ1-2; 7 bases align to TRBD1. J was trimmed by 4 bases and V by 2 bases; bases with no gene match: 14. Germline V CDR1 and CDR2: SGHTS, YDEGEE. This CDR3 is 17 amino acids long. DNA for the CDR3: TGTGCCAGCAGCTTCATGACAGGGAGGTTGCGCGCCTATGGCTACACCTTC. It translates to CASSFMTGRLRAYGYTF.

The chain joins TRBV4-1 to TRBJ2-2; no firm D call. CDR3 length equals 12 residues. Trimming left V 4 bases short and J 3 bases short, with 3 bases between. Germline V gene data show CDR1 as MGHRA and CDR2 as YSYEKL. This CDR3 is CASSPYTGELFF. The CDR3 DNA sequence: TGCGCCAGCAGCCCCTACACCGGGGAGCTGTTTTTT.